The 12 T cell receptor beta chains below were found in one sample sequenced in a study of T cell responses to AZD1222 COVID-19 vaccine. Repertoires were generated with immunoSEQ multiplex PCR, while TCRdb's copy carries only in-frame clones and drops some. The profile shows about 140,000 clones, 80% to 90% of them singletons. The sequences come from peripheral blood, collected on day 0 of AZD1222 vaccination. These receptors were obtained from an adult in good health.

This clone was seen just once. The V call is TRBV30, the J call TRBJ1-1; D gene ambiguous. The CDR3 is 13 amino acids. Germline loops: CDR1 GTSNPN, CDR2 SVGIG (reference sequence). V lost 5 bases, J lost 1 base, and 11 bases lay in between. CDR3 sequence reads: CAWESYPNTEAFF. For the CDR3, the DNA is TGTGCCTGGGAGTCCTACCCGAACACTGAAGCTTTCTTT.

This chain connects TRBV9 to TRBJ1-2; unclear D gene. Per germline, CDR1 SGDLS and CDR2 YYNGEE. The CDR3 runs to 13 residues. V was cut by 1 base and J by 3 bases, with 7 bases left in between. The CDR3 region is CASSVRQDYGYTF. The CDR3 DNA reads TGTGCCAGCAGCGTAAGGCAGGACTATGGCTACACCTTC.

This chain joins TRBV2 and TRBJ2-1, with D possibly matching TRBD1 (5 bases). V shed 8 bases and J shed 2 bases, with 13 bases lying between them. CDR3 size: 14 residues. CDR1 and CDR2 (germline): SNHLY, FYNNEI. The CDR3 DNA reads TGTGCCAGCCGAGAGCAGGGTACCTACAATGAGCAGTTCTTC. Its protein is CASREQGTYNEQFF.

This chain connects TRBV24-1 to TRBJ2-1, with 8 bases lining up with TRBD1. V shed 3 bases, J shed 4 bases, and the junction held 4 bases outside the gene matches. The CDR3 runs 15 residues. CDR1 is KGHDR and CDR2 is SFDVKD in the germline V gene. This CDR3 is CATSDPGQAYNEQFF. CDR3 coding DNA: TGTGCCACCAGTGATCCGGGACAGGCTTACAATGAGCAGTTCTTC.

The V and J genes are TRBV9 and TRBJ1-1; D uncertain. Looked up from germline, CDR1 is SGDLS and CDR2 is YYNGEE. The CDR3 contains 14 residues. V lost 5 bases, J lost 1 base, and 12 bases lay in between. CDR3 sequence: CASSLWAENTEAFF. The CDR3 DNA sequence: TGTGCCAGCAGTCTATGGGCCGAGAACACTGAAGCTTTCTTT.

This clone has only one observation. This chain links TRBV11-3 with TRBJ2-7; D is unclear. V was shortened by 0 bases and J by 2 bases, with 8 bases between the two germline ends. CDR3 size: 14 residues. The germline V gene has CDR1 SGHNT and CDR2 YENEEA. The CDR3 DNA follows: TGTGCCAGCAGCTTAGAATCCGGAACCTACGAGCAGTACTTC. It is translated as CASSLESGTYEQYF.

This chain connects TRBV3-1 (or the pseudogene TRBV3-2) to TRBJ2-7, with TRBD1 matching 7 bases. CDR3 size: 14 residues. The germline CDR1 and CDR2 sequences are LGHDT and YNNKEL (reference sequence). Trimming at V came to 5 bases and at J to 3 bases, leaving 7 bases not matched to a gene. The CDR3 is CASSTGVELYEQYF. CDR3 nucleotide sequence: TGTGCCAGCAGCACAGGGGTGGAACTCTACGAGCAGTACTTC.

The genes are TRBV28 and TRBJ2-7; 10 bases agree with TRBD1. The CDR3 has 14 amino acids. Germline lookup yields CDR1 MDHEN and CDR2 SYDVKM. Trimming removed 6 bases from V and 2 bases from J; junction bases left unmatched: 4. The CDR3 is CASRFGTGAYEQYF. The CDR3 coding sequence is TGTGCCAGCAGATTCGGGACAGGGGCCTACGAGCAGTACTTC.

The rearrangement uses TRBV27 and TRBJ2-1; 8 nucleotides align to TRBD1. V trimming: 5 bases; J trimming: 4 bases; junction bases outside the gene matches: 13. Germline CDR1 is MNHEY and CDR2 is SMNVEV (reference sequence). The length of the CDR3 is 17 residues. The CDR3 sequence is CASSPIRTGRGYNEQFF. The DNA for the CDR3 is TGTGCCAGCAGTCCAATCCGGACAGGGCGGGGATACAATGAGCAGTTCTTC.

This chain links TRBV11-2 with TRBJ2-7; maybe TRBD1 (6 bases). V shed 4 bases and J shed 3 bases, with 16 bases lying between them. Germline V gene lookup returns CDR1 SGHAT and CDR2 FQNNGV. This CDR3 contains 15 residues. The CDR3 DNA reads TGTGCCAGCAGCTCCTTAAGGGGGACGGGCTACGAGCAGTACTTC. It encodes CASSSLRGTGYEQYF.

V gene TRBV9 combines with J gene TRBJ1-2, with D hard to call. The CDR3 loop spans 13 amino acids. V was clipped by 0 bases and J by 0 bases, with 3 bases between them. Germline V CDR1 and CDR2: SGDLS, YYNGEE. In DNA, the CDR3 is TGTGCCAGCAGCGTAGGATCTAACTATGGCTACACCTTC. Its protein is CASSVGSNYGYTF.

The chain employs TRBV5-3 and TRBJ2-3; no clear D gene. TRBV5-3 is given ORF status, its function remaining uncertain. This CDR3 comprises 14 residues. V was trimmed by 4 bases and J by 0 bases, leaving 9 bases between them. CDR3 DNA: TGTGCCAGAAGCCAACACACTAGCACAGATACGCAGTATTTT. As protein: CARSQHTSTDTQYF.